This T cell receptor (beta chain) was captured in a study of T-cell memory formation after mild COVID-19. Study findings and constraints: Unconfirmed was the SARS-CoV-2 specificity of second-wave clones that peaked on day 37. Balance between CD4 and CD8 was seen in clones contracting day 15 to 85, and a CD4+ lean was seen in later expanders. Contracting CD4+ clones were located mainly in CM and EM, and CD8+ clones in EMRA.

As to this clonotype: Its antigen is still unknown.

CDR3 length equals 11 residues. Germline assignment: CDR1 DFQATT and CDR2 SNEGSKA (reference sequence). V was cut by 6 bases and J by 4 bases, with 9 bases left in between. From 5'RACE with constant-segment primers came TCR alpha and TCR beta cDNA libraries that carried sample barcodes and UMIs. One entry per CDR3 protein, called by TCRdb with MiXCR from the 5' RACE reads. The table records a few hundred thousand distinct CDR3 sequences, 20% to 25% of them present only once. Sequencing input: PBMCs or a T cell subset sorted from them (not recorded which). The gene calls are TRBV20-1 and TRBJ2-5; D is unresolved. The source is a man aged 18 to 30 who had mild COVID-19 (a few samples of this study predate the infection). Cell type and time point are not known. The CDR3 loop is CSANPGETQYF. Here the CDR3 DNA reads TGCAGTGCCAACCCGGGAGAGACCCAGTACTTC.